Listed here are 14 T cell receptor beta chains from one sample, sequenced in a study of T cell responses to AZD1222 COVID-19 vaccine. Sequencing was performed with immunoSEQ multiplex PCR; in TCRdb, only in-frame clones are kept and a portion is missing. Of over 150,000 clones listed, 92% are singletons. Sequencing used peripheral blood, obtained on day 0 of MenACWY control vaccination. The source of these receptors is an adult in good health.

The V call is TRBV4-3, the J call TRBJ2-7, with a possible D match to TRBD1 (5 bases). V was shortened by 0 bases and J by 2 bases, with 11 bases between the two germline ends. This CDR3 comprises 15 residues. Germline CDR1 is LGHNA and CDR2 is YSLEER. CDR3: CASSQEAGITYEQYF. The CDR3, as DNA: TGCGCCAGCAGCCAAGAGGCAGGGATTACCTACGAGCAGTACTTC.

This sequence joins TRBV14 and TRBJ2-1; 9 bases are a match to TRBD2. Trimming at V came to 3 bases and at J to 7 bases, leaving 13 bases not matched to a gene. Germline V gene lookup returns CDR1 SGHDN and CDR2 FVKESK. This CDR3 has 17 amino acids. CDR3 amino acids: CASSHYRGGRVRNEQFF. The CDR3 DNA sequence: TGTGCCAGCAGCCATTATCGTGGCGGGAGGGTTAGGAATGAGCAGTTCTTC.

The V call is TRBV9, the J call TRBJ1-2; D might be TRBD1 (6 bases). V dropped 2 bases and J dropped 4 bases, with 15 bases sitting between them. The CDR3 totals 15 residues. Germline V lookup: CDR1 SGDLS, CDR2 YYNGEE. In DNA, the CDR3 is TGTGCCAGCAGCGTTCATGGGGGCGTCGGCTATGGCTACACCTTC. It is translated as CASSVHGGVGYGYTF.

The gene calls are TRBV7-9 and TRBJ1-4; D remains unclear. The CDR3 sequence is 13 residues long. V lost 3 bases to trimming and J lost 6 bases, with 8 bases between them. CDR1 and CDR2 (germline): SEHNR, FQNEAQ (reference sequence). CDR3 DNA sequence: TGTGCCAGCAGCTTTCCAGGTCATGAAAAACTGTTTTTT. Amino acid sequence: CASSFPGHEKLFF. Full variable domain (missing parts from reference TRBV7-9 and TRBJ1-4): DTGVSQNPRHKITKRGQNVTFRCDPISEHNRLYWYRQTLGQGPEFLTYFQNEAQLEKSRLLSDRFSAERPKGSFSTLEIQRTEQGDSAMYLCASSFPGHEKLFFGSGTQLSVL.

V gene TRBV4-1 combines with J gene TRBJ2-7; no clear D gene. The CDR3 length is 14 residues. Trimming took off 1 base at V and 2 bases at J, with 9 bases between the two ends. In germline, CDR1 is MGHRA, CDR2 YSYEKL. The CDR3 DNA sequence: TGCGCCAGCAGCCAAGTGGTGCGCACCTACGAGCAGTACTTC. Translation gives CASSQVVRTYEQYF.

The chain employs TRBV30 and TRBJ1-5; a weak D match, TRBD1 (6 bases). This CDR3 comprises 17 residues. V was clipped by 1 base and J by 7 bases, with 23 bases between them. Germline V lookup: CDR1 GTSNPN, CDR2 SVGIG (reference sequence). CDR3 residues: CAWSEGASGRGNQPQHF. The CDR3 DNA is TGTGCCTGGAGTGAGGGAGCATCCGGCAGGGGAAACCAGCCCCAGCATTTT.

Here the CDR3 DNA reads TGTGCCACCAGTGATTTGGTGTCCGGATTCGACAGGGGACACGACACCGGGGAGCTGTTTTTT. Protein product: CATSDLVSGFDRGHDTGELFF. This chain links TRBV24-1 with TRBJ2-2, with TRBD1 identical over 8 bases. From germline, CDR1 is KGHDR and CDR2 SFDVKD. This CDR3 is 21 amino acids long. J was trimmed by 3 bases and V by 0 bases; bases with no gene match: 17.

V is TRBV6-5 and J is TRBJ1-6, with D tentatively TRBD1 (6 bases). Germline V lookup: CDR1 MNHEY, CDR2 SVGAGI. Trimming removed 9 bases at V and 7 bases at J, with 10 bases between. The CDR3 is 12 residues long. The DNA of the CDR3 is TGTGCCAGTGGGCAGGGGAATTCACCCCTCCACTTT. Protein: CASGQGNSPLHF.

This chain uses TRBV10-1 with TRBJ1-5, with D maybe TRBD1 (5 bases). CDR1 is WNHNN and CDR2 is SYGVQD in the germline V gene (reference sequence). Trimming shortened V by 8 bases and J by 1 base, and 12 bases separated the two germline ends. This CDR3 spans 14 amino acids. In DNA, the CDR3 is TGCGCCAGCCCTCCGGGGGGAAGCAATCAGCCCCAGCATTTT. Residues: CASPPGGSNQPQHF.

The V gene is TRBV5-1, the J gene TRBJ1-2, with a tentative D call TRBD1 (5 bases). The V gene lost 4 bases and the J gene lost 3 bases, with 16 bases spanning the gap. The germline V gene has CDR1 SGHRS and CDR2 YFSETQ. This CDR3 has 15 amino acids. The CDR3 spells CASSPIQGPDYGYTF. The CDR3 DNA reads TGCGCCAGCAGCCCGATTCAGGGCCCGGACTATGGCTACACCTTC.

There are a few counts of this clone. J is TRBJ2-2 and V is TRBV7-3; D may be TRBD2 (5 bases). Germline V lookup: CDR1 SGHTA, CDR2 FQGTGA. V was pared by 5 bases and J by 4 bases, with 11 bases between. CDR3 length equals 14 residues. The CDR3 DNA reads as TGTGCCAGCAGCAAGGACTTGACCACCGGGGAGCTGTTTTTT. Translated: CASSKDLTTGELFF.

The J gene is TRBJ2-7, the V gene TRBV5-6; D is possibly TRBD1 (5 bases). V dropped 0 bases and J dropped 6 bases, with 19 bases sitting between them. The CDR3 has 16 amino acids. CDR1 is SGHDT and CDR2 is YYEEEE in the germline V gene. CDR3 amino acids: CASSLAGSFLSLEQYF. The CDR3, as DNA: TGTGCCAGCAGCTTGGCAGGGTCCTTCCTAAGTCTCGAGCAGTACTTC. Full variable domain (remainder filled in from reference TRBV5-6 and TRBJ2-7): DAGVTQSPTHLIKTRGQQVTLRCSPKSGHDTVSWYQQALGQGPQFIFQYYEEEERQRGNFPDRFSGHQFPNYSSELNVNALLLGDSALYLCASSLAGSFLSLEQYFGPGTRLTVT.

This clone was detected a few times. The chain joins TRBV29-1 to TRBJ2-7; TRBD1 matches at 9 bases. Losses at the gene ends were 2 bases for V and 6 bases for J; bases not matched to a gene: 8. Germline V gene lookup returns CDR1 SQVTM and CDR2 ANQGSEA. This CDR3 is built from 14 residues. The CDR3 bases are TGCAGCGTTGAACGGACAGGGGTCGTTCGCGAGCAGTACTTC. Amino acids: CSVERTGVVREQYF.

This clone occurred once. The chain employs TRBV5-1 and TRBJ2-1; D unresolved. The CDR3 spans 16 residues. Germline V gene sequence: CDR1 SGHRS, CDR2 YFSETQ. Trimming removed 0 bases from V and 0 bases from J, with 10 bases in between. The DNA of the CDR3 is TGCGCCAGCAGCTTGGCCAGTTCGAGCTCCTACAATGAGCAGTTCTTC. It encodes CASSLASSSSYNEQFF.